The 9 T cell receptor beta chains listed next were all sequenced from one sample in a study of cytomegalovirus exposure and HLA in healthy donors. 13 Jbeta primers and 60 Vbeta primers were used for the PCR. Libraries were prepared by immunoSEQ multiplex PCR; TCRdb keeps only in-frame clonotypes and omits some of them. This table lists 150,000 to 200,000 clones. The sequencing input was PBMCs. The receptors come from a man aged 30-40 years in good health and CMV-seronegative.

The gene calls are TRBV2 and TRBJ1-5; 9 bases are shared with TRBD1. This CDR3 has 19 residues. Trimming took 6 bases from V and 0 from J; bases not matched to a gene: 15. Germline V gene sequence: CDR1 SNHLY, CDR2 FYNNEI. Here the CDR3 reads CASRTGGGGPRNSNQPQHF. The DNA of the CDR3 is TGTGCCAGCAGAACAGGGGGCGGAGGGCCTAGAAATAGCAATCAGCCCCAGCATTTT.

The rearrangement uses TRBV28 and TRBJ1-5; D is possibly TRBD1 (5 bases). The CDR3 is made up of 14 amino acids. Germline V gene lookup returns CDR1 MDHEN and CDR2 SYDVKM. V was cut by 5 bases and J by 4 bases, with 12 bases left in between. The CDR3 is CASSGGLMNQPQHF. The CDR3 DNA sequence: TGTGCCAGCAGTGGGGGACTGATGAATCAGCCCCAGCATTTT.

The rearrangement joins TRBV4-1 to TRBJ2-7, with TRBD1 identical over 9 bases. Germline CDR1 and CDR2: MGHRA and YSYEKL. The trim removed 1 base at V and 4 bases at J, leaving 8 bases unmatched. The CDR3 loop spans 16 amino acids. CDR3 loop: CASSQGEQGALYEQYF. CDR3 bases: TGCGCCAGCAGCCAAGGGGAACAGGGGGCTCTGTACGAGCAGTACTTC.

The chain uses TRBV4-1 and TRBJ2-1; 7 bases align to TRBD2. The CDR3 has 16 residues. Germline V gene data show CDR1 as MGHRA and CDR2 as YSYEKL. Losses at the gene ends were 1 base for V and 5 bases for J; bases not matched to a gene: 8. This CDR3 is CASSQGRASGNNEQFF. Here the CDR3 DNA reads TGCGCCAGCAGCCAAGGAAGGGCTAGCGGAAACAATGAGCAGTTCTTC.

Points on this clone: The germline gene is not matched at one end of the junction; a read error may be the cause. The V gene is TRBV5-1, the J gene TRBJ2-7, with 8 bases fitting TRBD2. CDR3 length equals 14 residues. Germline V lookup: CDR1 SGHRS, CDR2 YFSETQ. The CDR3 DNA is TGCGCCAGCAGCTTGGTAGCGGGATCCTCCGAGCAGTACTTC. Translated, it gives CASSLVAGSSEQYF.

The rearrangement links TRBV14 to TRBJ1-1; weak D call: TRBD1 (6 bases). V lost 5 bases to trimming and J lost 5 bases, with 12 bases between them. The CDR3 consists of 13 residues. Germline assignment: CDR1 SGHDN and CDR2 FVKESK. The CDR3 DNA is TGTGCCAGCAGCTTACAGGGCTGGACTGAAGCTTTCTTT. Translation gives CASSLQGWTEAFF.

The gene calls are TRBV5-4 and TRBJ2-4; the D gene is possibly TRBD2 (6 bases). The CDR3 runs to 13 residues. Trimming removed 0 bases from V and 8 bases from J, with 9 bases in between. Germline V gene data show CDR1 as SGHNT and CDR2 as YYREEE (reference sequence). CDR3 region: CASSLAGGDIQYF. The CDR3 DNA follows: TGTGCCAGCAGCTTGGCCGGGGGAGACATTCAGTACTTC.

J is TRBJ1-2 and V is TRBV29-1; perhaps TRBD1 as D (6 bases). The germline gives CDR1 SQVTM, CDR2 ANQGSEA. Trimming removed 6 bases from V and 0 bases from J, with 14 bases in between. The CDR3 spans 14 residues. The CDR3 region has the DNA TGCAGCGTGACAACAGGGTACTCTAACTATGGCTACACCTTC. It codes for CSVTTGYSNYGYTF.

The genes are TRBV7-9 and TRBJ1-3; D is ambiguous. V was cut by 3 bases and J by 2 bases, with 23 bases left in between. Germline loops: CDR1 SEHNR, CDR2 FQNEAQ (reference sequence). There are 19 residues in the CDR3. The CDR3 DNA sequence: TGTGCCAGCAGCTTTGATCTAGCACTCGGGCAGTCACCTGGAAACACCATATATTTT. Protein sequence: CASSFDLALGQSPGNTIYF.